This T cell receptor beta chain was identified during a study of T cell responses to AZD1222 COVID-19 vaccine. The study's findings and limits: Targets within unmutated variant regions were reportedly found for nearly half of spike-specific TCRs.

CDR1 is SGHNT, CDR2 YYREEE, per germline (reference sequence). There are 14 residues in the CDR3. V gave up 1 base and J gave up 7 bases, with 11 bases separating them. Notes on this clone: Antigen unknown.

The protocol was immunoSEQ multiplex PCR, while the TCRdb copy is restricted to in-frame clones and leaves out a portion. The sample comprises 100,000 to 150,000 clones, 85% to 90% of which are singletons, and almost 4.5% rests with the top ten. J is TRBJ1-4 and V is TRBV5-4, with D possibly being TRBD1 (6 bases). The TCR sequence derives from an adult who received the AZD1222 COVID-19 vaccine. This material consisted of peripheral blood, taken 28 days after the second AZD1222 dose. This chain's CDR3 is CASSLQGPSEKLFF. The CDR3 DNA follows: TGTGCCAGCAGCTTGCAGGGGCCCAGTGAAAAACTGTTTTTT.